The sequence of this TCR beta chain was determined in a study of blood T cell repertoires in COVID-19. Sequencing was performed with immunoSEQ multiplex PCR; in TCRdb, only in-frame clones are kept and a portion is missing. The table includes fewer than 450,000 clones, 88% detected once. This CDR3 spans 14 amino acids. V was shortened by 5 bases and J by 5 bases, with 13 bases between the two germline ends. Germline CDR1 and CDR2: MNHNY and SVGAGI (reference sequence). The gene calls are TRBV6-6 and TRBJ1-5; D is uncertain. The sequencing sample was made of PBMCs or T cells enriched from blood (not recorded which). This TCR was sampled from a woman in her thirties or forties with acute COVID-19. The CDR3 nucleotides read TGTGCCAGCAGTGATCGGGGTCAAGATCAGCCCCAGCATTTT. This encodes CASSDRGQDQPQHF.